The next 32 T cell receptor beta chains were all read from a single sample in a study of shared clonotypes between healthy human individuals. Using immunoSEQ multiplex PCR, the repertoire was profiled, and TCRdb retains in-frame clones only, with some absent. The table shows about 480,000 clones, with 75% to 85% occurring only once. The sample taken for sequencing was PBMCs. The receptors here all came from a woman aged 40 to 50 in good health. Some clones in this sample may be carry-over from other donors' samples.

The rearrangement links TRBV29-1 to TRBJ1-2; no clear D. The CDR3 spans 13 residues. The V and J ends lost 4 bases and 1 base respectively, with 10 bases between them. Germline V gene sequence: CDR1 SQVTM, CDR2 ANQGSEA. The CDR3 nucleotides are TGCAGCGTTGGGGCAGACCTTAACTATGGCTACACCTTC. Its translation is CSVGADLNYGYTF.

V is TRBV7-3 and J is TRBJ2-7, with D hard to call. V was cut by 5 bases and J by 2 bases, with 19 bases left in between. From germline, CDR1 is SGHTA and CDR2 FQGTGA. The CDR3 length is 16 residues. The CDR3 protein is CASSPVAALSPYEQYF. CDR3 in DNA: TGTGCCAGCAGCCCAGTGGCGGCTCTATCGCCCTACGAGCAGTACTTC.

This chain uses TRBV10-1 with TRBJ2-3; TRBD2 matches at 11 bases. The V and J ends lost 10 bases and 5 bases, in that order; junction bases with no gene match: 11. The germline gives CDR1 WNHNN, CDR2 SYGVQD (reference sequence). There are 15 residues in the CDR3. The CDR3 nucleotides read TGCGCCAACATAACTAGCGGGAGTGGGGAAGATACGCAGTATTTT. Its protein is CANITSGSGEDTQYF.

J is TRBJ2-3 and V is TRBV15, with 14 bases lining up with TRBD2. Germline trimming cut 1 base from V and 2 bases from J; bases unmatched to any gene: 2. CDR3 length equals 17 residues. Germline V gene sequence: CDR1 LNHNV, CDR2 YYDKDF (reference sequence). CDR3 coding DNA: TGTGCCACCAGCAGAGGGGGACTAGCGGGAGTCACAGATACGCAGTATTTT. Protein product: CATSRGGLAGVTDTQYF. The whole variable domain, remainder taken from reference TRBV15 and TRBJ2-3, is DAMVIQNPRYQVTQFGKPVTLSCSQTLNHNVMYWYQQKSSQAPKLLFHYYDKDFNNEADTPDNFQSRRPNTSFCFLDIRSPGLGDTAMYLCATSRGGLAGVTDTQYFGPGTRLTVL.

On this clone: Germline and junction disagree at one end, which may indicate a read error. The chain links TRBV7-9 to TRBJ2-1, with D unresolved. The CDR3 spans 14 residues. Germline assignment: CDR1 SEHNR and CDR2 FQNEAQ (reference sequence). The CDR3 DNA sequence: TGTACCAGCAGCTTATCCTCTACCCACAATGAGCAGTTCTTC. This gives the protein CTSSLSSTHNEQFF.

The chain combines TRBV2 with TRBJ2-7, with D possibly called TRBD1 or TRBD2 (5 bases each). This CDR3 region has 14 residues. The V and J ends lost 6 bases and 4 bases respectively, with 16 bases between them. The germline CDR1 and CDR2 sequences are SNHLY and FYNNEI. The CDR3 DNA reads as TGTGCCAGCAGGACCGGGACGAAATCTTACGAGCAGTACTTC. It encodes CASRTGTKSYEQYF.

A word on this clone: The likely explanation is a read error, given a far larger clone one base away. The sample carries other DNA sequences with the same CDR3. The chain recombines TRBV7-2 with TRBJ1-1; D is undetermined. This CDR3 has 13 residues. From germline, CDR1 is SGHTA and CDR2 FQGNSA. CDR3 region: CASSSQMNTEAFF. CDR3 in DNA: TGTGCCAGCAGCTCACAGATGAACACTGAAGCTTTCTTC.

This clone turned up a few times. The chain joins TRBV7-6 to TRBJ2-1; TRBD2 aligns across 7 bases. The germline CDR1 and CDR2 sequences are SGHVS and FNYEAQ. The CDR3 runs 15 residues. V lost 3 bases and J lost 4; bases outside the gene matches: 6. CDR3 in DNA: TGTGCCAGCAGCTTGGCTAGCGGAGGATACAATGAGCAGTTCTTC. It specifies CASSLASGGYNEQFF.

The gene calls are TRBV4-1 and TRBJ1-5, with D perhaps matching TRBD1 (5 bases). This CDR3 is built from 15 residues. Looked up from germline, CDR1 is MGHRA and CDR2 is YSYEKL. V was shortened by 1 base and J by 6 bases, with 13 bases between the two germline ends. The DNA of the CDR3 is TGCGCCAGCAGCCAAGCGTGGGGGGTTCCTCAGCCCCAGCATTTT. Its translation: CASSQAWGVPQPQHF.

The V call is TRBV9, the J call TRBJ2-1, with D perhaps matching TRBD1 or TRBD2 (5 bases each). Germline loops: CDR1 SGDLS, CDR2 YYNGEE. This CDR3 has 14 amino acids. V lost 0 bases, J lost 8 bases, and 12 bases lay in between. CDR3 protein: CASSVAPGRDEQFF. The CDR3 region has the DNA TGTGCCAGCAGCGTAGCTCCAGGGCGGGATGAGCAGTTCTTC. The full variable domain, completed using reference TRBV9 and TRBJ2-1, is DSGVTQTPKHLITATGQRVTLRCSPRSGDLSVYWYQQSLDQGLQFLIQYYNGEERAKGNILERFSAQQFPDLHSELNLSSLELGDSALYFCASSVAPGRDEQFFGPGTRLTVL.

The V gene is TRBV19, the J gene TRBJ2-2; 7 bases fit TRBD1. Trimming at V came to 0 bases and at J to 4 bases, leaving 2 bases not matched to a gene. CDR1 is LNHDA, CDR2 SQIVND, per germline (reference sequence). The CDR3 has 15 residues. As DNA, the CDR3 is TGTGCCAGTAGTATAGATCACAGGGGCACCGGGGAGCTGTTTTTT. This gives the protein CASSIDHRGTGELFF.

Remarks on this clone: This specimen includes other DNA sequences encoding the same CDR3. The chain couples TRBV28 to TRBJ1-5; D is uncertain. Trimming took 6 bases from V and 1 from J, leaving 7 bases between them. The germline V gene encodes CDR1 MDHEN and CDR2 SYDVKM. The CDR3 consists of 13 residues. CDR3 residues: CASSPDSNQPQHF. In DNA, the CDR3 is TGTGCCAGCAGCCCGGACAGCAATCAGCCCCAGCATTTT.

The gene calls are TRBV11-2 and TRBJ2-3; 14 nucleotides agree with TRBD2. Germline lookup yields CDR1 SGHAT and CDR2 FQNNGV. The CDR3 runs to 17 residues. Losses at the gene ends were 0 bases for V and 6 bases for J; bases not matched to a gene: 5. Written as DNA, the CDR3 is TGTGCCAGCAGCTTAGATCAGACTAGCGGGAGGGGGGATACGCAGTATTTT. Translating it yields CASSLDQTSGRGDTQYF.

This chain links TRBV4-1 with TRBJ1-5; D is unclear. Germline assignment: CDR1 MGHRA and CDR2 YSYEKL. V was clipped by 4 bases and J by 0 bases, with 10 bases between them. The CDR3 has 15 amino acids. Here the CDR3 reads CASSPYRDSNQPQHF. The CDR3 coding sequence is TGCGCCAGCAGCCCTTACAGAGATAGCAATCAGCCCCAGCATTTT.

This chain connects TRBV6-6 to TRBJ1-5; D not resolved. The CDR3 has 13 residues. V was trimmed by 6 bases and J by 0 bases, leaving 6 bases between them. CDR1 is MNHNY, CDR2 SVGAGI, per germline (reference sequence). CDR3: CASRFHSNQPQHF. Written as DNA, the CDR3 is TGTGCCAGCAGGTTCCATAGCAATCAGCCCCAGCATTTT.

The V call is TRBV14, the J call TRBJ2-2; tentatively, D is TRBD2 (6 bases). Germline V gives CDR1 SGHDN, CDR2 FVKESK. The CDR3 is 17 amino acids. Deletions cut 0 bases from V and 0 bases from J, with 11 bases between. Here the CDR3 reads CASSQDPSAPNTGELFF. CDR3 in DNA: TGTGCCAGCAGCCAAGACCCTAGCGCCCCGAACACCGGGGAGCTGTTTTTT. The whole variable domain, filled in from reference TRBV14 and TRBJ2-2, reads EAGVTQFPSHSVIEKGQTVTLRCDPISGHDNLYWYRRVMGKEIKFLLHFVKESKQDESGMPNNRFLAERTGGTYSTLKVQPAELEDSGVYFCASSQDPSAPNTGELFFGEGSRLTVL.

CDR3 residues: CASSFYRETGELFF. The CDR3 bases are TGTGCCAGCAGCTTCTACAGGGAAACCGGGGAGCTGTTTTTT. This rearrangement joins TRBV11-2 to TRBJ2-2, with D perhaps matching TRBD1 (6 bases). The CDR3 contains 14 residues. V lost 3 bases and J 5 bases, leaving 10 bases between the germline ends. Per germline, CDR1 SGHAT and CDR2 FQNNGV.

The chain carries TRBV9 and TRBJ2-1; TRBD2 aligns across 9 bases. CDR3 length: 16 residues. Germline CDR1 SGDLS, CDR2 YYNGEE. V shed 3 bases, J shed 2 bases, and the junction held 6 bases outside the gene matches. The CDR3 DNA is TGTGCCAGCAGCGGAATAGCGGGAGACCCCTACAATGAGCAGTTCTTC. Its protein is CASSGIAGDPYNEQFF.

The chain recombines TRBV19 with TRBJ2-7; no reliable D call. V lost 3 bases, J lost 3 bases, and 9 bases lay in between. The CDR3 has 13 residues. Germline loops: CDR1 LNHDA, CDR2 SQIVND (reference sequence). The CDR3 nucleotides are TGTGCCAGTAGTATCCTGGGGAACTACGAGCAGTACTTC. Translated, it gives CASSILGNYEQYF. The whole variable domain, remainder taken from reference TRBV19 and TRBJ2-7, is DGGITQSPKYLFRKEGQNVTLSCEQNLNHDAMYWYRQDPGQGLRLIYYSQIVNDFQKGDIAEGYSVSREKKESFPLTVTSAQKNPTAFYLCASSILGNYEQYFGPGTRLTVT.

The CDR3 bases are TGTGCCAGCAGTTGGTCTCTGGATAGCAATCAGCCCCAGCATTTT. Translated: CASSWSLDSNQPQHF. V usage is TRBV28 and J usage is TRBJ1-5; D is uncertain. The V gene lost 4 bases and the J gene lost 0 bases, with 10 bases spanning the gap. Germline lookup yields CDR1 MDHEN and CDR2 SYDVKM. CDR3 length: 15 amino acids.

The chain has TRBV5-4 and TRBJ2-1; 8 bases line up with TRBD2. The V segment lost 4 bases and the J segment 5 bases; nucleotides outside the gene matches: 14. This CDR3 comprises 17 residues. CDR1 and CDR2 (germline): SGHNT, YYREEE (reference sequence). This chain's CDR3 is CASSKPQIAGKDNEQFF. The DNA of the CDR3 is TGTGCCAGCAGCAAACCACAAATAGCGGGAAAGGACAATGAGCAGTTCTTC.

This rearrangement joins TRBV27 to TRBJ2-5; TRBD1 aligns across 8 bases. The germline V gene encodes CDR1 MNHEY and CDR2 SMNVEV (reference sequence). V was pared by 4 bases and J by 5 bases, with 6 bases of the junction left unmatched. This CDR3 has 14 amino acids. CDR3 nucleotides: TGTGCCAGCAGTTCACAGGGGGGTACGGAGACCCAGTACTTC. Translation gives CASSSQGGTETQYF.

This chain joins TRBV7-2 and TRBJ2-5; D is ambiguous. Between the trimmed V and J ends, which lost 3 bases and 5 bases, there was a span of 10 bases. The germline V gene has CDR1 SGHTA and CDR2 FQGNSA. The CDR3 spans 13 residues. CDR3 residues: CASSFNGRETQYF. The CDR3 coding sequence is TGTGCCAGCAGCTTTAATGGGCGGGAGACCCAGTACTTC.

The genes are TRBV7-6 and TRBJ2-5; D could derive from TRBD1 or TRBD2 (7 bases each). This CDR3 spans 14 amino acids. The V and J ends lost 8 bases and 5 bases respectively, with 18 bases between them. Germline V lookup: CDR1 SGHVS, CDR2 FNYEAQ. CDR3: CASSQGEGWETQYF. DNA of the CDR3: TGTGCCAGCTCCCAGGGGGAGGGATGGGAGACCCAGTACTTC.

The V and J genes are TRBV10-3 and TRBJ2-5; tentative D call: TRBD1 (6 bases). With the DNA end fitting TRBJ2-7 better, the J assignment may be wrong. This CDR3 spans 16 amino acids. CDR1 is ENHRY, CDR2 SYGVKD, per germline. In nucleotides, the CDR3 is TGTGCCATCAGTGCGGGTCAGGGGACCGTAACCTACGAGCAGTACTTC. Its translation is CAISAGQGTVTYEQYF.

This chain uses TRBV7-9 with TRBJ2-3, with 8 bases matching TRBD2. Trimming at V came to 1 base and at J to 2 bases, leaving 5 bases not matched to a gene. This CDR3 contains 16 residues. Germline CDR1 is SEHNR and CDR2 is FQNEAQ (reference sequence). CDR3 amino acids: CASSLVALAATDTQYF. Here the CDR3 DNA reads TGTGCCAGCAGCTTAGTTGCACTAGCGGCCACAGATACGCAGTATTTT.

The genes are TRBV19 and TRBJ2-3; a possible D gene is TRBD1 (6 bases). Deletions cut 4 bases from V and 7 bases from J, with 15 bases between. Germline values: CDR1 LNHDA, CDR2 SQIVND (reference sequence). The CDR3 spans 14 residues. CDR3 loop: CASSNRGQLHTQYF. The DNA for the CDR3 is TGTGCCAGTAGTAACCGGGGACAACTCCATACGCAGTATTTT.

The V call is TRBV21-1, the J call TRBJ1-5. TRBV21-1 is a pseudogene. The CDR3 runs to 10 residues. The CDR3 reads CASNYQPQHF. The CDR3 region has the DNA TGTGCCAGCAACTATCAGCCCCAGCATTTT.

This chain uses TRBV7-9 with TRBJ2-1; 9 positions agree with TRBD2. The CDR3 contains 15 residues. The trim removed 1 base at V and 7 bases at J, leaving 5 bases unmatched. CDR1 is SEHNR, CDR2 FQNEAQ, per germline (reference sequence). The CDR3 nucleotides read TGTGCCAGCAGCTTAGTAATAGCGGGAGCTAATGAGCAGTTCTTC. Amino acid sequence: CASSLVIAGANEQFF.

The chain has TRBV9 and TRBJ2-6, with 8 bases aligning to TRBD1. The CDR3 spans 20 residues. Germline assignment: CDR1 SGDLS and CDR2 YYNGEE. V shed 2 bases and J 0 bases; nucleotides not matched to a gene: 13. CDR3 in amino acids: CASSVNALRGPASGANVLTF. CDR3 in DNA: TGTGCCAGCAGCGTCAACGCTCTCAGGGGGCCCGCCTCTGGGGCCAACGTCCTGACTTTC.

The J gene is TRBJ1-5, the V gene TRBV19, with D tentatively TRBD1 (5 bases). The CDR3 covers 13 residues. The V gene lost 5 bases and the J gene lost 7 bases, with 12 bases spanning the gap. Looked up from germline, CDR1 is LNHDA and CDR2 is SQIVND (reference sequence). The CDR3: CASSAGWRQPQHF. The DNA of the CDR3 is TGTGCCAGTAGTGCAGGGTGGCGGCAGCCCCAGCATTTT.

The rearrangement uses TRBV4-2 and TRBJ2-6; a weak D match, TRBD2 (5 bases). Trimming pared 4 bases from V and 1 base from J, leaving 11 bases between. There are 16 residues in the CDR3. From germline, CDR1 is LGHNA and CDR2 YNFKEQ. CDR3 sequence reads: CASSLSSGSGANVLTF. Written as DNA, the CDR3 is TGTGCCAGCAGCCTTTCGTCGGGGTCTGGGGCCAACGTCCTGACTTTC.